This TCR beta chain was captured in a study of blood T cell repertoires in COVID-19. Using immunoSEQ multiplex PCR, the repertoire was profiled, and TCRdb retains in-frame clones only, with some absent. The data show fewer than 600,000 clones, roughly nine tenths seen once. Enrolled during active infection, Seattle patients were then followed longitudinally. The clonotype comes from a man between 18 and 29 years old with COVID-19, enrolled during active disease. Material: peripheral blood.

DNA of the CDR3: TGTGCTAGTGGTTTAGGGATCCGTAGGGGGAAAGAGCCCCAGCATTTT. Translation gives CASGLGIRRGKEPQHF. This chain connects TRBV12-5 to TRBJ1-5; perhaps TRBD1 as D (6 bases). Germline CDR1 LGHNT, CDR2 FRNRAP. Trimming took off 3 bases at V and 8 bases at J, with 20 bases between the two ends. The CDR3 length is 16 residues.